The 31 T cell receptor beta chains below were found in one sample sequenced in a study of blood T cell repertoires in COVID-19. The method was immunoSEQ multiplex PCR; TCRdb's version includes in-frame clones alone and lacks a portion of them. The table records 300,000 to 450,000 clones, about 90% of them present only once. Sequencing used peripheral blood. These receptors were taken from a woman in her 30s with COVID-19, enrolled during active disease.

The chain links TRBV12-3 or TRBV12-4 to TRBJ2-7; D remains unclear. V lost 5 bases to trimming and J lost 2 bases, with 10 bases between them. The CDR3 length is 13 residues. The CDR3 region has the DNA TGTGCCAGCAGTCCCCCAGGTACCTACGAGCAGTACTTC. This translates into CASSPPGTYEQYF.

The rearrangement joins TRBV5-1 to TRBJ2-5, with 9 positions matching TRBD1. The V gene end was trimmed by 4 bases and the J gene end by 4 bases; junction bases not matched to a gene: 5. This CDR3 spans 14 amino acids. The germline CDR1 and CDR2 sequences are SGHRS and YFSETQ. CDR3 in DNA: TGCGCCAGCAGCCGGGACAGGGATCGAGAGACCCAGTACTTC. It translates to CASSRDRDRETQYF.

This chain links TRBV4-3 with TRBJ2-1, with 8 nucleotides matching TRBD2. The CDR3 covers 16 residues. V lost 1 base, J lost 7 bases, and 9 bases stayed unmatched. Germline CDR1 is LGHNA and CDR2 is YSLEER. CDR3 sequence reads: CASSQVPAGVVNEQFF. The CDR3, as DNA: TGCGCCAGCAGCCAAGTGCCAGCGGGAGTAGTAAATGAGCAGTTCTTC.

The chain employs TRBV5-1 and TRBJ2-7, with TRBD1 matching over 7 bases. V lost 2 bases, J lost 6 bases, and 8 bases stayed unmatched. This CDR3 has 14 amino acids. Germline CDR1 is SGHRS and CDR2 is YFSETQ. CDR3 sequence: CASSLLDRASEQYF. Written as DNA, the CDR3 is TGCGCCAGCAGCTTACTCGACAGGGCCTCCGAGCAGTACTTC.

The rearrangement joins TRBV11-3 to TRBJ1-2, with 9 bases that match TRBD1. This CDR3 contains 15 residues. V lost 4 bases and J lost 8; bases outside the gene matches: 11. Germline lookup yields CDR1 SGHNT and CDR2 YENEEA. The CDR3 here is CASSSSGTGRGGYTF. DNA of the CDR3: TGTGCCAGCAGCTCATCCGGGACAGGGCGGGGAGGCTACACCTTC. Complete variable domain (other parts from reference TRBV11-3 and TRBJ1-2): EAGVVQSPRYKIIEKKQPVAFWCNPISGHNTLYWYLQNLGQGPELLIRYENEEAVDDSQLPKDRFSAERLKGVDSTLKIQPAELGDSAVYLCASSSSGTGRGGYTFGSGTRLTVV.

The rearrangement uses TRBV21-1 and TRBJ2-5; the table's D call, TRBD2, has no DNA check behind it. TRBV21-1 is a pseudogene locus. This CDR3 has 13 residues. The CDR3 sequence is CASTKREAETQYF. The DNA of the CDR3 is TGTGCCAGCACCAAACGGGAGGCGGAGACCCAGTACTTC.

The chain uses TRBV25-1 and TRBJ2-1; 8 bases map to TRBD2. Per germline, CDR1 MGHDK and CDR2 SYGVNS. After removal of 3 bases from V and 8 bases from J, the junction contained 9 bases not matched to a gene. The CDR3 totals 15 residues. CDR3 residues: CASSETREEWDEQFF. CDR3 DNA: TGTGCCAGCAGTGAGACGCGGGAGGAGTGGGATGAGCAGTTCTTC.

The chain recombines TRBV7-9 with TRBJ1-5, with 9 bases matching TRBD1. This CDR3 has 14 residues. V shed 3 bases, J shed 6 bases, and the junction held 3 bases outside the gene matches. The germline V gene has CDR1 SEHNR and CDR2 FQNEAQ (reference sequence). CDR3 sequence: CASSFGTGFQPQHF. The CDR3 DNA sequence: TGTGCCAGCAGCTTCGGGACAGGGTTTCAGCCCCAGCATTTT.

V gene TRBV6-5 combines with J gene TRBJ1-6; D is unresolved. The V and J ends lost 5 bases and 0 bases respectively, with 8 bases between them. The CDR3 consists of 15 residues. The germline gives CDR1 MNHEY, CDR2 SVGAGI. The CDR3 loop is CASSQEYSYNSPLHF. The CDR3 bases are TGTGCCAGCAGTCAGGAATACTCCTATAATTCACCCCTCCACTTT.

The CDR3: CASSLTGGNEQYF. The CDR3 DNA reads as TGTGCCAGCAGCCTTACAGGGGGCAACGAGCAGTACTTC. This chain joins TRBV11-2 and TRBJ2-7; 9 bases line up with TRBD1. Germline CDR1 reads SGHAT; CDR2 reads FQNNGV. The CDR3 is 13 residues long. V lost 5 bases and J lost 5; bases outside the gene matches: 4.

In its sample, this clone was seen a few times. The V gene is TRBV19, the J gene TRBJ1-5; D gene unclear. The CDR3 sequence is 13 residues long. V shed 4 bases and J shed 6 bases, with 10 bases lying between them. The germline CDR1 and CDR2 sequences are LNHDA and SQIVND (reference sequence). The CDR3 loop reads CASSTMDSQPQHF. CDR3 nucleotides: TGTGCCAGTAGTACCATGGACTCTCAGCCCCAGCATTTT.

The rearrangement joins TRBV11-3 to TRBJ2-3; 12 bases are shared with TRBD2. This CDR3 comprises 18 residues. V lost 0 bases, J lost 2 bases, and 6 bases stayed unmatched. The germline V gene encodes CDR1 SGHNT and CDR2 YENEEA. The CDR3 region is CASSLDSGLAGNTDTQYF. The CDR3 DNA reads TGTGCCAGCAGCTTAGATTCCGGACTAGCGGGGAACACAGATACGCAGTATTTT.

This sequence joins TRBV3-1 (or the pseudogene TRBV3-2) and TRBJ1-5; D is possibly TRBD1 (5 bases). Per the germline V gene, CDR1 is LGHDT and CDR2 is YNNKEL (reference sequence). The CDR3 is 12 amino acids. Trimming took 3 bases from V and 5 from J, leaving 5 bases between them. CDR3 nucleotide sequence: TGTGCCAGCAGCCAGACAGATCAGCCCCAGCATTTT. It encodes CASSQTDQPQHF.

The V gene is TRBV5-4, the J gene TRBJ2-1, with 12 bases aligning to TRBD2. CDR1 is SGHNT, CDR2 YYREEE, per germline (reference sequence). The CDR3 is 14 residues long. J lost 10 bases, V lost 0 bases, and 2 bases had no gene match. CDR3 nucleotides: TGTGCCAGCAGCTTGGAACTAGCGGGAGGAGAGCAGTTCTTC. Its translation is CASSLELAGGEQFF. Complete variable domain (other parts from reference TRBV5-4 and TRBJ2-1): ETGVTQSPTHLIKTRGQQVTLRCSSQSGHNTVSWYQQALGQGPQFIFQYYREEENGRGNFPPRFSGLQFPNYSSELNVNALELDDSALYLCASSLELAGGEQFFGPGTRLTVL.

V usage is TRBV28 and J usage is TRBJ2-7, with 8 positions matching TRBD2. Germline V gene lookup returns CDR1 MDHEN and CDR2 SYDVKM. The V gene end was trimmed by 8 bases and the J gene end by 7 bases; junction bases not matched to a gene: 19. The CDR3 has 16 residues. The CDR3 is CASSGEWASGRQEQYF. In DNA, the CDR3 is TGTGCCAGCTCCGGTGAGTGGGCTAGCGGGCGACAAGAGCAGTACTTC.

On this clone itself: Other nucleotide sequences from this sample produce the same CDR3. The genes are TRBV30 and TRBJ1-1; TRBD1 might be the D (5 bases). From germline, CDR1 is GTSNPN and CDR2 SVGIG (reference sequence). The germline V and J ends were trimmed by 4 bases and 5 bases, with 11 bases remaining between them. The length of the CDR3 is 12 residues. As DNA, the CDR3 is TGTGCCTGGACGGGGGGATGGACTGAAGCTTTCTTT. It yields the protein CAWTGGWTEAFF.

This clone came up once. This chain joins TRBV10-3 and TRBJ1-4; D unclear. V was shortened by 0 bases and J by 4 bases, with 9 bases between the two germline ends. There are 15 residues in the CDR3. Per the germline V gene, CDR1 is ENHRY and CDR2 is SYGVKD. CDR3 sequence (DNA): TGTGCCATCAGTGAGTCGACCGGACTTAATGAAAAACTGTTTTTT. Protein product: CAISESTGLNEKLFF.

The chain carries TRBV24-1 and TRBJ2-2, with D hard to call. V was shortened by 6 bases and J by 2 bases, with 9 bases between the two germline ends. This CDR3 is 14 amino acids long. CDR1 is KGHDR and CDR2 is SFDVKD in the germline V gene. CDR3 region: CATSRLDNTGELFF. Here the CDR3 DNA reads TGTGCCACCAGTAGGCTAGATAACACCGGGGAGCTGTTTTTT.

The CDR3 DNA sequence: TGTGCCAGCACCCCCCGGGCGGGAGAGGCCGGCGAGCAGTACTTC. Protein product: CASTPRAGEAGEQYF. This chain connects TRBV6-6 to TRBJ2-7; 7 bases map to TRBD2. The CDR3 extends over 15 amino acids. Germline V gene lookup returns CDR1 MNHNY and CDR2 SVGAGI (reference sequence). V was pared by 7 bases and J by 6 bases, with 15 bases of the junction left unmatched.

V gene TRBV7-9 combines with J gene TRBJ2-1; TRBD2 matches 9 bases. The V gene end was trimmed by 1 base and the J gene end by 8 bases; junction bases not matched to a gene: 15. Germline loops: CDR1 SEHNR, CDR2 FQNEAQ (reference sequence). This CDR3 contains 18 residues. CDR3 coding DNA: TGTGCCAGCAGCTTAGGGCGGGCTAGCGGGAAATGGCGGGATGAGCAGTTCTTC. This encodes CASSLGRASGKWRDEQFF.

The chain recombines TRBV6-1 with TRBJ1-2; the D gene is possibly TRBD1 (5 bases). V shed 8 bases and J shed 6 bases, with 13 bases lying between them. Germline-derived CDR1 and CDR2 are MNHNS and SASEGT. There are 12 residues in the CDR3. The CDR3 nucleotides read TGTGCCAGCTCGACAAAAGGGGATGGCTACACCTTC. This sequence encodes CASSTKGDGYTF.

This rearrangement joins TRBV30 to TRBJ1-2; tentatively, D is TRBD1 (6 bases). The CDR3 consists of 13 residues. V shed 5 bases and J shed 5 bases, with 15 bases lying between them. Germline V gives CDR1 GTSNPN, CDR2 SVGIG (reference sequence). CDR3 amino acids: CAWVPTGPYGYTF. In DNA form, the CDR3 reads TGTGCCTGGGTACCCACAGGGCCATATGGCTACACCTTC. Based on the CDR3 plus reference TRBV30 and TRBJ1-2, the full variable domain is SQTIHQWPATLVQPVGSPLSLECTVEGTSNPNLYWYRQAAGRGLQLLFYSVGIGQISSEVPQNLSASRPQDRQFILSSKKLLLSDSGFYLCAWVPTGPYGYTFGSGTRLTVV.

This clone was counted a single time. For the CDR3, the DNA is TGTGCCATCACTATGACAGGGGGCCACGAGCAGTACTTC. Translation: CAITMTGGHEQYF. This rearrangement joins TRBV10-3 to TRBJ2-7; 10 bases map to TRBD1. The V gene's germline CDR1 is ENHRY and CDR2 SYGVKD. V shed 7 bases, J shed 5 bases, and the junction held 5 bases outside the gene matches. The CDR3 contains 13 residues.

This CDR3 reads CASSLTLGGTPNSPLHF. The CDR3 DNA reads as TGTGCCAGCAGCCTCACTCTCGGGGGGACACCTAATTCACCCCTCCACTTT. The chain employs TRBV3-1 (or the pseudogene TRBV3-2) and TRBJ1-6; D is perhaps TRBD1 (6 bases). Trimming took 4 bases from V and 6 from J, leaving 19 bases between them. The CDR3 loop spans 17 amino acids. Per germline, CDR1 LGHDT and CDR2 YNNKEL (reference sequence).

This clone was seen a single time. This chain uses TRBV19 with TRBJ2-3, with TRBD2 as a possible D gene (5 bases). The CDR3 is 17 residues long. The germline gives CDR1 LNHDA, CDR2 SQIVND (reference sequence). V gave up 7 bases and J gave up 4 bases, with 24 bases separating them. The CDR3 DNA is TGTGCCAGTACCCAAACCCGACTACCCCCGGCCCCAGATACGCAGTATTTT. Translation gives CASTQTRLPPAPDTQYF.

This chain joins TRBV29-1 and TRBJ2-1, with TRBD1 matching over 9 bases. The V segment lost 4 bases and the J segment 5 bases; nucleotides outside the gene matches: 6. Germline values: CDR1 SQVTM, CDR2 ANQGSEA. The CDR3 runs to 14 residues. The CDR3 coding sequence is TGCAGCGTTGGTCGGGACAGGGTGAACAATGAGCAGTTCTTC. Its protein product is CSVGRDRVNNEQFF.

CDR3 loop: CAWGRRTGYEQYF. Here the CDR3 DNA reads TGTGCCTGGGGCCGGAGGACAGGCTACGAGCAGTACTTC. V is TRBV30 and J is TRBJ2-7; 7 positions agree with TRBD1. Germline lookup yields CDR1 GTSNPN and CDR2 SVGIG (reference sequence). The CDR3 extends over 13 amino acids. Germline trimming cut 5 bases from V and 3 bases from J; bases unmatched to any gene: 7.

In its sample, this clone was seen a few times. The V and J genes are TRBV21-1 and TRBJ2-7; the D call of TRBD2 is as the table states it, not checked on the DNA. TRBV21-1 is labeled a pseudogene. This CDR3 comprises 18 residues. CDR3 DNA: TGTGCCAGCAGCAAAGCATCTAGCGGGAACCCCTCCGGAGACGAGCAGTACTTC. Its translation is CASSKASSGNPSGDEQYF.

This sequence joins TRBV6-5 and TRBJ1-3; a weak D match, TRBD1 (6 bases). The CDR3 sequence is 14 residues long. The V gene's germline CDR1 is MNHEY and CDR2 SVGAGI. V shed 6 bases and J shed 3 bases, with 12 bases lying between them. The CDR3 loop is CASSSRGYGNTIYF. CDR3 nucleotide sequence: TGTGCCAGCAGCTCCAGGGGCTATGGAAACACCATATATTTT.

This clone was seen a few times. The chain employs TRBV15 and TRBJ1-5; TRBD1 is a possible D gene (5 bases). From germline, CDR1 is LNHNV and CDR2 YYDKDF (reference sequence). This CDR3 spans 15 amino acids. The V gene lost 0 bases and the J gene lost 2 bases, with 8 bases spanning the gap. CDR3 DNA sequence: TGTGCCACCAGCAGAGATTGGGGGGGCAATCAGCCCCAGCATTTT. It translates to CATSRDWGGNQPQHF.

The chain recombines TRBV15 with TRBJ1-4, with D unclear. From germline, CDR1 is LNHNV and CDR2 YYDKDF (reference sequence). V lost 3 bases and J lost 8, with 19 bases in between. The CDR3 spans 16 residues. The CDR3 DNA sequence: TGTGCCACCAGCAGGAAAACGGGCCTCGGGAGGGAAAAACTGTTTTTT. It translates to CATSRKTGLGREKLFF.